This is a list of T cell receptor beta chains from one sample in a study of blood T cell repertoires in COVID-19. The table came from immunoSEQ multiplex PCR; TCRdb's copy has only in-frame clones and leaves some out. The sample has just over 300,000 clones, over 75% seen once. The sequenced material came from PBMCs or T cells enriched from blood (not recorded which). The receptors here all came from a man between 25 and 39 years old who had recovered from COVID-19. CDR3s include the opening cysteine and the closing phenylalanine or tryptophan. A D gene is named only where the DNA matches it firmly. The size field is filled for only some rows; it gives once, few, many or a size class.

cdr3_nt,cdr3_aa,v_call,d_call,j_call,clone_size
TGCGCCAGCAGCTTGGAATCCCCGAGTGGCTACACCTTC,CASSLESPSGYTF,TRBV5-1,.,TRBJ1-2,.
TGCGCCAGCAGCTTGGAAAGAGGAACTATGAACACTGAAGCTTTCTTT,CASSLERGTMNTEAFF,TRBV5-1,.,TRBJ1-1,.
TGCGCCAGCAGCCAAGACGGGGCAGGGAGGAATTATGGCTACACCTTC,CASSQDGAGRNYGYTF,TRBV4-1,.,TRBJ1-2,.
TGCGCCAGCAGTGATTGGGGGGGCCTGGCTGAAGCTTTCTTT,CASSDWGGLAEAFF,TRBV10-2,.,TRBJ1-1,.
TGTGCCAGCAGCCCGCGGGGACAGAGGAACACTGAAGCTTTCTTT,CASSPRGQRNTEAFF,TRBV3-1/TRBV3-2,TRBD1,TRBJ1-1,.
TGTGCCAGCAGTCGACAGGGTAGAAGAGAGACCCAGTACTTC,CASSRQGRRETQYF,TRBV2,TRBD1,TRBJ2-5,.
TGTGCCAGCACCCTGCGGGGGGGCTACACAGATACGCAGTATTTT,CASTLRGGYTDTQYF,TRBV27,TRBD2,TRBJ2-3,.
TGTGCCAGCAGTACCACCGGGACTAGTGGCCCAGATACGCAGTATTTT,CASSTTGTSGPDTQYF,TRBV7-9,TRBD2,TRBJ2-3,.
TGCAGCGTTTCTACCCCGGGACAGGGTAACAATGAGCAGTTCTTC,CSVSTPGQGNNEQFF,TRBV29-1,TRBD1,TRBJ2-1,.
TGTGCCAGCAGCAAACTTGGCGGGAGACGCTACGAGCAGTACTTC,CASSKLGGRRYEQYF,TRBV21-1,.,TRBJ2-7,few
TGTGCCAGCAGCCAGTTTGGACAGCCGACTGACTACGAGCAGTACTTC,CASSQFGQPTDYEQYF,TRBV11-2,.,TRBJ2-7,.
TGTGCCAGCAGTTCCGGGGACAGGCGGGCCTACAATGAGCAGTTCTTC,CASSSGDRRAYNEQFF,TRBV6-5,TRBD1,TRBJ2-1,.
TGTGCCAGCAGCAAAGAGACAGAACTCTATGGCTACACCTTC,CASSKETELYGYTF,TRBV21-1,.,TRBJ1-2,once